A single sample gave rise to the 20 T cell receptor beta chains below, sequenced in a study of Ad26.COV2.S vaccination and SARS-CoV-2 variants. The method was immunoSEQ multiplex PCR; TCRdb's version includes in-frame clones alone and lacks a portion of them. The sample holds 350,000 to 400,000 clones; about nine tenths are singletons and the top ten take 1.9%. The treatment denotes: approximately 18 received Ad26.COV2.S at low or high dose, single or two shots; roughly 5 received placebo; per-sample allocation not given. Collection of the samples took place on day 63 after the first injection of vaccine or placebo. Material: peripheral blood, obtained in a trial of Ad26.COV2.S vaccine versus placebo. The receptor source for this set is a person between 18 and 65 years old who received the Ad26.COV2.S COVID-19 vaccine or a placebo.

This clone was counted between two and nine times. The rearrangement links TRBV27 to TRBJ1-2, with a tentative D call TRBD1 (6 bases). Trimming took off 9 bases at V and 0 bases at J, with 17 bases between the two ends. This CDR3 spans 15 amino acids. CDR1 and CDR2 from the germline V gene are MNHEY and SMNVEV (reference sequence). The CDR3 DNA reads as TGTGCCAGTCGGGACATCCTGAACTCTAACTATGGCTACACCTTC. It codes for CASRDILNSNYGYTF.

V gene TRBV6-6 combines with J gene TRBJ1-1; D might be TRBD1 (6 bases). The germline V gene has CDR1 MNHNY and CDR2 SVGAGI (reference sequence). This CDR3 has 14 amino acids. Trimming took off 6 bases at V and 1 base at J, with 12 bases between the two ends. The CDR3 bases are TGTGCCAGCAGCCCGCCGGGACAGAACACTGAAGCTTTCTTT. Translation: CASSPPGQNTEAFF.

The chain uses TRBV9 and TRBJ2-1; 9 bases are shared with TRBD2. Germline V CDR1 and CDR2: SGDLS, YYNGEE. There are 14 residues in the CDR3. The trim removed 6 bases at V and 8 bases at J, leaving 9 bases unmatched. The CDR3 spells CASTGTSPSDEQFF. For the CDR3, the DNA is TGTGCCAGCACCGGGACTAGCCCCTCGGATGAGCAGTTCTTC.

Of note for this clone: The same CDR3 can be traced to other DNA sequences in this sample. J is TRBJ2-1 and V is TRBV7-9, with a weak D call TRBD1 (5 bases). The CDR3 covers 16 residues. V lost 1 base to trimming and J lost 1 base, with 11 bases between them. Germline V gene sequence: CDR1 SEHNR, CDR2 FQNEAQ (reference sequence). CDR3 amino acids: CASSLGLAGSYNEQFF. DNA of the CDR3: TGTGCCAGCAGCTTAGGGTTAGCAGGGTCCTACAATGAGCAGTTCTTC. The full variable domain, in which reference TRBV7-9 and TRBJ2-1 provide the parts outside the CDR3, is DTGVSQNPRHKITKRGQNVTFRCDPISEHNRLYWYRQTLGQGPEFLTYFQNEAQLEKSRLLSDRFSAERPKGSFSTLEIQRTEQGDSAMYLCASSLGLAGSYNEQFFGPGTRLTVL.

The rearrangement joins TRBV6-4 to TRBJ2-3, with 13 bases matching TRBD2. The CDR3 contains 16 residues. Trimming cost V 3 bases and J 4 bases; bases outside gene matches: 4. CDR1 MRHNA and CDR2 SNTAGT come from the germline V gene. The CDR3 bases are TGTGCCAGCAGTGAAAGGGGGACTAGCGGGGCAGATACGCAGTATTTT. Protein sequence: CASSERGTSGADTQYF.

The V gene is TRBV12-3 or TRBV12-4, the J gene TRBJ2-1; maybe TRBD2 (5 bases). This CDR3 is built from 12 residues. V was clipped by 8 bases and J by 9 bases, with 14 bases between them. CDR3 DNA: TGTGCCAGCTCCCCCCCAGGAGGTGAGCAGTTCTTC. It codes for CASSPPGGEQFF.

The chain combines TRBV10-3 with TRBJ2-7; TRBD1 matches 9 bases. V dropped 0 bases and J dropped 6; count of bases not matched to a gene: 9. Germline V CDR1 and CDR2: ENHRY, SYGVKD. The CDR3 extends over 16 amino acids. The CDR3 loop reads CAISESTNRGLSEQYF. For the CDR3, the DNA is TGTGCCATCAGTGAGTCGACGAACAGGGGGCTGTCCGAGCAGTACTTC.

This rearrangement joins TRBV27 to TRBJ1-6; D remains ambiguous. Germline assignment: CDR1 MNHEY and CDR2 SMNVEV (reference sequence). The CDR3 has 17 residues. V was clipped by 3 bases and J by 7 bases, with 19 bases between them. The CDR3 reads CASSFAHGQRSNSPLHF. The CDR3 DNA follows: TGTGCCAGCAGTTTCGCCCACGGTCAGCGGTCAAATTCACCCCTCCACTTT.

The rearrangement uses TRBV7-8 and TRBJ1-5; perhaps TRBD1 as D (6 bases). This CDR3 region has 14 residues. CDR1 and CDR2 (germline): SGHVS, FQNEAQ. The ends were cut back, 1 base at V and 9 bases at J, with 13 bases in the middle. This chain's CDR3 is CASSLETGPGPQHF. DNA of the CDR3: TGTGCCAGCAGCTTAGAGACAGGCCCTGGGCCCCAGCATTTT.

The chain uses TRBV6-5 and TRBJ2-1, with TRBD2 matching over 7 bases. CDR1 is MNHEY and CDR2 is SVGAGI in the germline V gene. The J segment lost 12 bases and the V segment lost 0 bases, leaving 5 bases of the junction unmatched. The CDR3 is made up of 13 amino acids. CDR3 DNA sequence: TGTGCCAGCAGTTACTCGTCGGGACTACCGCAGTTCTTC. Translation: CASSYSSGLPQFF.

CDR3 region: CATSNPGTLAYEQYF. The CDR3, as DNA: TGTGCCACCAGCAACCCCGGGACGTTAGCCTACGAGCAGTACTTC. The chain joins TRBV15 to TRBJ2-7; the D call may be TRBD1 or TRBD2 (5 bases each). CDR3 length equals 15 residues. Trimming removed 4 bases at V and 2 bases at J, with 15 bases between. CDR1 and CDR2 from the germline V gene are LNHNV and YYDKDF (reference sequence). Using reference TRBV15 and TRBJ2-7 for the parts outside the CDR3, the full variable domain is DAMVIQNPRYQVTQFGKPVTLSCSQTLNHNVMYWYQQKSSQAPKLLFHYYDKDFNNEADTPDNFQSRRPNTSFCFLDIRSPGLGDTAMYLCATSNPGTLAYEQYFGPGTRLTVT.

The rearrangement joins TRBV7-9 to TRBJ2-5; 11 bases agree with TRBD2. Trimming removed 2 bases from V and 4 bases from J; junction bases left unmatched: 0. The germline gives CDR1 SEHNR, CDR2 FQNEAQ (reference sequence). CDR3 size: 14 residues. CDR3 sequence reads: CASSLLAGGETQYF. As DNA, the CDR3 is TGTGCCAGCAGCTTACTAGCGGGAGGAGAGACCCAGTACTTC.

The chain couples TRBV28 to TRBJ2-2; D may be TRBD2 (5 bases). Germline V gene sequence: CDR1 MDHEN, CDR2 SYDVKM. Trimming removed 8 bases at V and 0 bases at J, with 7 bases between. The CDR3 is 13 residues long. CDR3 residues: CASSGTNTGELFF. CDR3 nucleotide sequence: TGTGCCAGCTCCGGGACGAACACCGGGGAGCTGTTTTTT.

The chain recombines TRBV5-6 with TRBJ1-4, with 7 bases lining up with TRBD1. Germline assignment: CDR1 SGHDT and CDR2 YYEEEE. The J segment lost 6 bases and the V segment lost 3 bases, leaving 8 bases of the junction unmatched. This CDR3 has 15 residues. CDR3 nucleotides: TGTGCCAGCAGCTCAACCAGGGGGTCTTATGAAAAACTGTTTTTT. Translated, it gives CASSSTRGSYEKLFF.

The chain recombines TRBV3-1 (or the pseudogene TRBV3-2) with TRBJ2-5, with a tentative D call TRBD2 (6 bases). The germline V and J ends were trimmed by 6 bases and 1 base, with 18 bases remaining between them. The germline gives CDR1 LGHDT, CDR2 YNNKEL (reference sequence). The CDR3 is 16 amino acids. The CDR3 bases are TGTGCCAGCAGTCTAAGGGGCGGGGTTTTCCAAGAGACCCAGTACTTC. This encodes CASSLRGGVFQETQYF.

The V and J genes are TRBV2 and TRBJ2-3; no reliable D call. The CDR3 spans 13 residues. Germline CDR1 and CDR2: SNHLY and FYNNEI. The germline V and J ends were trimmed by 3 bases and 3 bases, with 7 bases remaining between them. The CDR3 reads CASSEPGTDTQYF. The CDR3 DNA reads TGTGCCAGCAGTGAGCCTGGGACAGATACGCAGTATTTT.

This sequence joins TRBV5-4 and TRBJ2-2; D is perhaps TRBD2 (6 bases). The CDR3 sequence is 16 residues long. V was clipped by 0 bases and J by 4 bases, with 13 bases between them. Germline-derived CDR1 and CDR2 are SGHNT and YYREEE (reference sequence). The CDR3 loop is CASSLVGGAGTGELFF. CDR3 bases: TGTGCCAGCAGCTTGGTCGGAGGGGCCGGCACCGGGGAGCTGTTTTTT.

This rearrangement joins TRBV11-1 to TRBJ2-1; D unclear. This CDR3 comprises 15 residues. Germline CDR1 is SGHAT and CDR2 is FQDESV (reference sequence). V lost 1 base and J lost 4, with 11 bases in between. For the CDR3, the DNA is TGTGCCAGCAGCTTAGGTAGTTTAGGTTACAATGAGCAGTTCTTC. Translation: CASSLGSLGYNEQFF.

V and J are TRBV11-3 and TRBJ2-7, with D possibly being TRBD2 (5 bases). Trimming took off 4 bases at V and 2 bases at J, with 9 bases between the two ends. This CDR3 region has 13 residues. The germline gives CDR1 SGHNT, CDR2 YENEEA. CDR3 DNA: TGTGCCAGCAGCTCGGGGAGCGCCTACGAGCAGTACTTC. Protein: CASSSGSAYEQYF.

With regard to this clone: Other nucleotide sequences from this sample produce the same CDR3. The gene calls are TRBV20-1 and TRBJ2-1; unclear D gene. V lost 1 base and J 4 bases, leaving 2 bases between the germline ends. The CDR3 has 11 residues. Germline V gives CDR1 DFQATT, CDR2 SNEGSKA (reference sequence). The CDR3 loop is CSARGYNEQFF. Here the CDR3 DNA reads TGCAGTGCTAGAGGGTACAATGAGCAGTTCTTC.